Listed below are T cell receptor beta chains from one sample, sequenced in a study of spatial heterogeneity in lung cancer. TCRdb re-called the 5' RACE reads through MiXCR, storing one row per CDR3 protein. The sample yields some 100,000 distinct CDR3 sequences, 4.4% seen once. Sequencing used lung tumor tissue, obtained at surgery. These receptors were taken from a male donor with early-stage non-small cell lung cancer. Both conserved end residues are part of each CDR3. A D gene is named only where the DNA matches it firmly. Size is omitted from some rows. Given values are once, few, many or a class for expanded clones.

>TRBD2|TRBJ2-7|few|TRBV5-1
CASSLEPRWGGEQYF
TGCGCCAGCAGCTTGGAGCCTCGCTGGGGGGGCGAGCAGTACTTC
>.|TRBJ2-5|few|TRBV4-2
CASSQSFGTDQETQYF
TGTGCCAGCAGCCAATCTTTCGGTACGGACCAAGAGACCCAGTACTTC
>.|TRBJ1-1|.|TRBV4-1
CASSRGRELNTEAFF
TGCGCCAGCAGCCGCGGACGAGAGCTGAACACTGAAGCTTTCTTT
>.|TRBJ2-2|many|TRBV28
CASSLHTGELFF
TGTGCCAGCAGTCTTCACACCGGGGAGCTGTTTTTT
>.|TRBJ2-7|many|TRBV28
CASSFFPIPDGTYEQYF
TGTGCCAGCAGTTTTTTCCCCATCCCGGACGGAACCTACGAGCAGTACTTC
>TRBD1|TRBJ2-1|many|TRBV6-6
CASSSLVGTGMNEQFF
TGTGCCAGCAGTTCGTTAGTGGGGACAGGGATGAATGAGCAGTTCTTC
>.|TRBJ2-3|few|TRBV27
CASSYGAGYEGPNTQYF
TGTGCCAGCAGTTATGGGGCGGGGTACGAGGGTCCAAATACGCAGTATTTT
>.|TRBJ2-3|many|TRBV11-2
CASSLFPGRGTDTQYF
TGTGCCAGCAGCTTATTTCCAGGCCGGGGCACAGATACGCAGTATTTT
>.|TRBJ1-5|.|TRBV7-9
CASSRTEWGQPQHF
TGTGCCAGCAGCCGGACAGAGTGGGGTCAGCCCCAGCATTTT
>.|TRBJ2-1|many|TRBV24-1
CATSPEGAMVGQFF
TGTGCCACGAGCCCTGAGGGAGCCATGGTTGGGCAGTTCTTC
>.|TRBJ2-5|few|TRBV5-1
CASSPTTYKETQYF
TGCGCCAGCAGCCCTACGACTTACAAAGAGACCCAGTACTTC
>.|TRBJ2-7|many|TRBV7-2
CASSLVGGSYEQYF
TGTGCCAGCAGCTTAGTGGGCGGATCCTACGAGCAGTACTTC
>.|TRBJ2-5|many|TRBV7-2
CASSLSGGETQYF
TGTGCCAGCAGCTTATCCGGAGGCGAGACCCAGTACTTC
>TRBD2|TRBJ2-5|.|TRBV7-9
CASSFVGGSRETQYF
TGTGCCAGCAGCTTCGTTGGCGGGAGCAGAGAGACCCAGTACTTC
>TRBD1|TRBJ1-2|many|TRBV7-9
CASSLASAGGRQNGYTF
TGTGCCAGCAGCTTAGCGAGTGCAGGGGGCCGACAGAATGGCTACACCTTC
>.|TRBJ2-3|few|TRBV18
CASSPPGTAATDTQYF
TGTGCCAGCTCACCACCAGGGACTGCTGCCACAGATACGCAGTATTTT
>.|TRBJ1-5|many|TRBV29-1
CSVVEGGQPQHF
TGCAGCGTTGTTGAGGGCGGTCAGCCCCAGCATTTT
>TRBD2|TRBJ2-1|few|TRBV6-5
CASSYTLAGVMNEQFF
TGTGCCAGCAGTTACACCCTAGCGGGAGTAATGAATGAGCAGTTCTTC
>TRBD1|TRBJ1-2|many|TRBV6-5
CASSATGQHSDYGYTF
TGTGCCAGCAGTGCGACGGGACAGCATTCCGACTATGGCTACACCTTC
>TRBD2|TRBJ2-1|many|TRBV5-1
CASSLKAIAGNIPYNEQFF
TGCGCCAGCAGCTTGAAAGCAATAGCGGGAAATATCCCCTACAATGAGCAGTTCTTC
>.|TRBJ1-3|many|TRBV20-1
CSAFPPEGYNTIYF
TGCAGTGCTTTTCCACCAGAGGGCTACAACACCATATATTTT
>.|TRBJ2-1|few|TRBV5-1
CASSLATQSSGEQFF
TGCGCCAGCAGCTTAGCTACACAGAGCTCGGGTGAGCAGTTCTTC
>TRBD2|TRBJ2-7|few|TRBV20-1
CSAPSPGLAGDEQYF
TGCAGTGCACCCTCCCCGGGACTAGCGGGAGACGAGCAGTACTTC
>.|TRBJ2-7|many|TRBV6-5
CASSYSKFGGLYEQYF
TGTGCCAGCAGTTACTCGAAGTTTGGGGGGCTGTACGAGCAGTACTTC
>.|TRBJ2-1|many|TRBV12-3/TRBV12-4
CASSLDNTLNEQFF
TGTGCCAGCAGTTTAGATAACACCCTCAATGAGCAGTTCTTC
>.|TRBJ2-7|.|TRBV6-2/TRBV6-3
CASSYGSGSYEQYF
TGTGCCAGCAGTTATGGTAGCGGCTCCTACGAGCAGTACTTC
>.|TRBJ2-1|.|TRBV28
CASSSTRPGTGGQYEQFF
TGTGCCAGCAGTTCCACCCGTCCCGGGACTGGGGGACAGTATGAGCAGTTCTTC
>.|TRBJ2-1|many|TRBV5-1
CASSLGPLVGEQFF
TGCGCCAGCAGCTTGGGACCTCTAGTGGGTGAGCAGTTCTTC
>.|TRBJ2-7|many|TRBV11-2
CASSFTPDSSYEQYF
TGTGCCAGCAGCTTTACCCCGGACAGCTCCTACGAGCAGTACTTC
>.|TRBJ1-1|many|TRBV6-5
CASRPRTLRPTLNTEAFF
TGTGCCAGCAGACCAAGAACACTCCGACCTACTCTGAACACTGAAGCTTTCTTT
>.|TRBJ2-3|many|TRBV3-1
CASSQVRMDTQYF
TGTGCCAGCAGCCAGGTCCGGATGGATACGCAGTATTTT
>TRBD2|TRBJ2-1|few|TRBV7-9
CASSLAPPSSGGREFF
TGTGCCAGCAGCTTAGCCCCCCCTTCGTCTGGCGGGAGGGAGTTCTTC